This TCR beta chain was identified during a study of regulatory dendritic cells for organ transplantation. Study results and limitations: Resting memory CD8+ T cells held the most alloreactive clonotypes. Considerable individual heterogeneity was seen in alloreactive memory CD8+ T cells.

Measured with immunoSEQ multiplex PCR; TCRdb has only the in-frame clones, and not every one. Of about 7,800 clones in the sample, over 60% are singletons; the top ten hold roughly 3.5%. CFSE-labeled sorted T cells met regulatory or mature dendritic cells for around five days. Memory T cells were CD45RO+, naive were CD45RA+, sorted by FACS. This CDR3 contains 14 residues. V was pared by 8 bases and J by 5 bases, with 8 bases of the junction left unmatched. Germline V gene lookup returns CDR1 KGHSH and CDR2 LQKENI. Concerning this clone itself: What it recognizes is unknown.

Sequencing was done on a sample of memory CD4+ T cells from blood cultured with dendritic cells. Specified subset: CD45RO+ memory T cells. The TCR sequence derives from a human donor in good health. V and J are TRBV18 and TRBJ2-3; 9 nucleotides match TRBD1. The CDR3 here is CASTPGQGGDTQYF. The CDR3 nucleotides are TGTGCCAGCACGCCGGGACAGGGAGGAGATACGCAGTATTTT.